The T cell receptor beta chain described here comes from a study of cytomegalovirus exposure and HLA in healthy donors. This CDR3 comprises 11 residues. The V end lost 2 bases, the J end lost 13 bases, and 9 bases lay between the germline ends. Looked up from germline, CDR1 is SGHDT and CDR2 is YYEEEE. With 60 Vbeta and 13 Jbeta primers, the PCR was carried out. Using immunoSEQ multiplex PCR, the repertoire was profiled, and TCRdb retains in-frame clones only, with some absent. The sample records some 120,000 clones, roughly three quarters being singletons. The receptor was derived from a woman aged 18-35 years in good health and CMV-seropositive. This sequence joins TRBV5-6 and TRBJ2-2; D may be TRBD2 (5 bases). Sequencing was done on a sample of PBMCs. The CDR3 nucleotides read TGTGCCAGCAGCTTTGGGAGCGGGCTGTTTTTT. It translates to CASSFGSGLFF.